This TCR beta chain appears in the sequencing data of a study of T-cell memory formation after mild COVID-19. Findings and limits, study-wide: Contracting clones from day 15 to 85 had balanced CD4/CD8; later expanders favoured CD4+. Contracting CD4+ clones lay largely in CM and EM, with CD8+ ones residing in EMRA.

This clonotype occurred a few times. Its antigen is undetermined. J gave up 3 bases and V 5 bases, and 9 bases lay outside the gene matches. The CDR3 loop spans 16 amino acids. CDR1 and CDR2 from the germline V gene are SEHNR and FQNEAQ (reference sequence). One entry per CDR3 protein, called by TCRdb with MiXCR from the 5' RACE reads. The table lists 350,000 to 450,000 distinct CDR3 sequences, 20% of them singletons, with roughly 8.4% in the top ten. Sequenced: PBMCs or a T cell subset sorted from them (not recorded which). The TCR originated in an adult woman who had mild COVID-19 (a few samples of this study predate the infection). Cell type and time point are not known. V gene TRBV7-9 combines with J gene TRBJ2-7; 11 bases are a match to TRBD2. For the CDR3, the DNA is TGTGCCAGCAGCCACGGGACTAGCGGCCCTCTCTACGAGCAGTACTTC. It is translated as CASSHGTSGPLYEQYF.